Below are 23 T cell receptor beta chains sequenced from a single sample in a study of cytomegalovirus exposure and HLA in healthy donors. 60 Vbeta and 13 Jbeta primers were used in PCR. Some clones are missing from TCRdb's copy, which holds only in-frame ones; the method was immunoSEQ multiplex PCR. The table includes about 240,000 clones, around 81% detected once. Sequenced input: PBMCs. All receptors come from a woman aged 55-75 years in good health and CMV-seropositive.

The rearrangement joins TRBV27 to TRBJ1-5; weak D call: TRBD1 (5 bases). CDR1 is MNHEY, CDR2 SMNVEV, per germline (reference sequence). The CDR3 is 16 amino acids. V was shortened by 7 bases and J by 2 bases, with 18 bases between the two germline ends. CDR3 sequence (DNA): TGTGCCAGCACCCCAGGGACTCCCGCTGGCAATCAGCCCCAGCATTTT. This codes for CASTPGTPAGNQPQHF.

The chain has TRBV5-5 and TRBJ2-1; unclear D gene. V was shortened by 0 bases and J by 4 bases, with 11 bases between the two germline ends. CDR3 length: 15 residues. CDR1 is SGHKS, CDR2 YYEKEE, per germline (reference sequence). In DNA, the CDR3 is TGTGCCAGCAGCTTGGTTGCGCTCGCATACAATGAGCAGTTCTTC. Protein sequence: CASSLVALAYNEQFF.

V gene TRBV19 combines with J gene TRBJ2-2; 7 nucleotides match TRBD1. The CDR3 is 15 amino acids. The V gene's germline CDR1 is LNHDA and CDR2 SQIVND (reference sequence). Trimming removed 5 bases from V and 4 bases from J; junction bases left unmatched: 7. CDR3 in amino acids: CASSLGQASTGELFF. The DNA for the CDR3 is TGTGCCAGTAGTTTAGGACAGGCCTCCACCGGGGAGCTGTTTTTT.

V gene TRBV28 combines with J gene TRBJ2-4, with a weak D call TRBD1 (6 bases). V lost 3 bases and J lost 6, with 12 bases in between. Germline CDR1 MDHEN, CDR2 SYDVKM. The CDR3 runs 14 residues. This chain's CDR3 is CASSLEQGPNIQYF. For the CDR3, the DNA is TGTGCCAGCAGTTTGGAACAGGGCCCAAACATTCAGTACTTC.

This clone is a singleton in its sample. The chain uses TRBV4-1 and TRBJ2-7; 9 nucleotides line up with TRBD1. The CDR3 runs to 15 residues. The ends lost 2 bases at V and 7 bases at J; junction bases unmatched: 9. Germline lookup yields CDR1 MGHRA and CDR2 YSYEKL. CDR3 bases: TGCGCCAGCAGCCAACCATCCGGGACAGGGAAGGAGCAGTACTTC. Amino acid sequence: CASSQPSGTGKEQYF.

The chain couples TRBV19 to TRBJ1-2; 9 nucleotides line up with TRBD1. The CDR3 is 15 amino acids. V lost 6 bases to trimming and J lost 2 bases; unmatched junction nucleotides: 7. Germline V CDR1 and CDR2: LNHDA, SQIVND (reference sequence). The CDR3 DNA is TGTGCCAGTAGCCCCTTGGGGACAGGGAACTATGGCTACACCTTC. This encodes CASSPLGTGNYGYTF.

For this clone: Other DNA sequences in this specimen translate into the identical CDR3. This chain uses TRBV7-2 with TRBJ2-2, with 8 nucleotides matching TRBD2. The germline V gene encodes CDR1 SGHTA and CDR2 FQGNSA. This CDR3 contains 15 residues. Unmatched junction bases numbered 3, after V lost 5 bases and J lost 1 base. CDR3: CASSLTSGNTGELFF. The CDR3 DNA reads TGTGCCAGCAGCCTAACTAGCGGGAACACCGGGGAGCTGTTTTTT. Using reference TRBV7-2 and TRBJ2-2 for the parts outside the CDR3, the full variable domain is GAGVSQSPSNKVTEKGKDVELRCDPISGHTALYWYRQSLGQGLEFLIYFQGNSAPDKSGLPSDRFSAERTGGSVSTLTIQRTQQEDSAVYLCASSLTSGNTGELFFGEGSRLTVL.

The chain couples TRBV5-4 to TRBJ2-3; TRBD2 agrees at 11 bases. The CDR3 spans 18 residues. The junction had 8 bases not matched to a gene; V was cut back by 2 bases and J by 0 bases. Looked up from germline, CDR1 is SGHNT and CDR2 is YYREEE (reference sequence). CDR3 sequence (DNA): TGTGCCAGCAGCTTAAGACTAGCGGGAACCTCTAGCACAGATACGCAGTATTTT. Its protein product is CASSLRLAGTSSTDTQYF.

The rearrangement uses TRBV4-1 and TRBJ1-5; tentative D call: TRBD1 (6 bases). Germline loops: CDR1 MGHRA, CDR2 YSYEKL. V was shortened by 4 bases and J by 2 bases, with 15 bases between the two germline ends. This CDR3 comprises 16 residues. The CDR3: CASSPYPDSRNQPQHF. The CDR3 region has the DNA TGCGCCAGCAGCCCCTACCCGGACAGTCGCAATCAGCCCCAGCATTTT.

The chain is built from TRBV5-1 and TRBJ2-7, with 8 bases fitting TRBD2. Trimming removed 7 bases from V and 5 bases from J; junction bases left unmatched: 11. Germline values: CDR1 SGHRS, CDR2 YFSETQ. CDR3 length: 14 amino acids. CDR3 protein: CASSVRGRINEQYF. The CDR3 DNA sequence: TGCGCCAGCTCCGTTCGCGGGAGGATCAACGAGCAGTACTTC.

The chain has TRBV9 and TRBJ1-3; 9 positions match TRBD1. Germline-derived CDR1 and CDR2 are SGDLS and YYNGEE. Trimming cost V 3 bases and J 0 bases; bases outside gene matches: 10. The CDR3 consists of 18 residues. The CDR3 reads CASSAGTGNPSSGNTIYF. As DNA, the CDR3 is TGTGCCAGCAGCGCCGGGACAGGGAACCCGAGCTCTGGAAACACCATATATTTT.

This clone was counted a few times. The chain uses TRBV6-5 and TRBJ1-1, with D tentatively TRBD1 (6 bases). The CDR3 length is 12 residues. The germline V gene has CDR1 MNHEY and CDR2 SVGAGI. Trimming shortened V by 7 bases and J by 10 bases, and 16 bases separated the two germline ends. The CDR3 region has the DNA TGTGCCAGCACTAAATCCGGGACAAGAGCTTTCTTT. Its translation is CASTKSGTRAFF.

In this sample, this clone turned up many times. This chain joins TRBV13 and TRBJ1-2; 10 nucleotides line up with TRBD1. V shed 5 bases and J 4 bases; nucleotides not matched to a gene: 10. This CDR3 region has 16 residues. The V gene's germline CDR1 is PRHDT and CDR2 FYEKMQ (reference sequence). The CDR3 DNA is TGTGCCAGCAGCGCAGGGACAGGGGACTTCAGCTATGGCTACACCTTC. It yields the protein CASSAGTGDFSYGYTF.

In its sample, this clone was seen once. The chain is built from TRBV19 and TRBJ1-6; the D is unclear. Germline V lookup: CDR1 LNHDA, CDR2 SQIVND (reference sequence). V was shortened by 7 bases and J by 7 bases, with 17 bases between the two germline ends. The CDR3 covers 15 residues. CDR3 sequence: CASKRNGQQNSPLHF. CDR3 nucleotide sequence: TGTGCCAGTAAAAGGAATGGGCAGCAAAATTCACCCCTCCACTTT.

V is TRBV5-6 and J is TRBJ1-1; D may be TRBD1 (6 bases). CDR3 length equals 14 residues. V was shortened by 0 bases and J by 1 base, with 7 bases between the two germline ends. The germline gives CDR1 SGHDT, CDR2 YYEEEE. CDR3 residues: CASSLGGGNTEAFF. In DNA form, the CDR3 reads TGTGCCAGCAGCTTGGGAGGGGGGAACACTGAAGCTTTCTTT.

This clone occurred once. CDR3 nucleotides: TGCACCAGCAGCTTGCTAGCGGGAGCTCGAGCCAAAAACATTCAGTACTTC. Translated: CTSSLLAGARAKNIQYF. V and J are TRBV1 and TRBJ2-4; the table's D call, TRBD2, was not checked against the DNA. TRBV1 is tagged as a pseudogene. This CDR3 is built from 17 residues.

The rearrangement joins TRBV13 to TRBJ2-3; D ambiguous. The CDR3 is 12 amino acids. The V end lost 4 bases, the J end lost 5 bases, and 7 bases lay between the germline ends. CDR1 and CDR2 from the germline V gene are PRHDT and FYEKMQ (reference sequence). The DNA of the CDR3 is TGTGCCAGCAGCTCAAACGGAGATACGCAGTATTTT. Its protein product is CASSSNGDTQYF.

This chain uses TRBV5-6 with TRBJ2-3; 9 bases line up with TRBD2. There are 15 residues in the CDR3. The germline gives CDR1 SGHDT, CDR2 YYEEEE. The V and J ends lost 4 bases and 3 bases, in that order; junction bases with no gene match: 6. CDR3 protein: CASSVAGDWTDTQYF. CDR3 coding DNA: TGTGCCAGCAGCGTAGCGGGAGACTGGACAGATACGCAGTATTTT.

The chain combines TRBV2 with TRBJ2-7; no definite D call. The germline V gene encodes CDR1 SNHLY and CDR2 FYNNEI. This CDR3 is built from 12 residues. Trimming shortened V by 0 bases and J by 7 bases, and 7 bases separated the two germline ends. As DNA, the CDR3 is TGTGCCAGCAGTGAAGCGCGGAGAGAGCAGTACTTC. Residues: CASSEARREQYF.

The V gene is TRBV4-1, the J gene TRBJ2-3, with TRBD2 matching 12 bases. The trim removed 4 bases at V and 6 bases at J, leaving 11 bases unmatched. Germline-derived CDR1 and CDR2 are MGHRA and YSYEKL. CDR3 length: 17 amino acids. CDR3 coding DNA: TGCGCCAGCAGCCCCTCGGGACTAGCGGGCGTCGTGGATACGCAGTATTTT. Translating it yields CASSPSGLAGVVDTQYF.

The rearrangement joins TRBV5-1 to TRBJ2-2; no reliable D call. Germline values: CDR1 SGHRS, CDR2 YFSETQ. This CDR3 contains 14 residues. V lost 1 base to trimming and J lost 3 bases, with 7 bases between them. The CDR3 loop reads CASSLSQYTGELFF. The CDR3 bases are TGCGCCAGCAGCTTGTCCCAGTACACCGGGGAGCTGTTTTTT.

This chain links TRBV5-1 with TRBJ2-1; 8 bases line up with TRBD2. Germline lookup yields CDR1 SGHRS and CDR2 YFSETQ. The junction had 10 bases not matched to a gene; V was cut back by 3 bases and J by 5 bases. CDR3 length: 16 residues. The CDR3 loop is CASSSLEAGENNEQFF. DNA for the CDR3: TGCGCCAGCAGCTCCCTGGAAGCGGGAGAAAACAATGAGCAGTTCTTC.

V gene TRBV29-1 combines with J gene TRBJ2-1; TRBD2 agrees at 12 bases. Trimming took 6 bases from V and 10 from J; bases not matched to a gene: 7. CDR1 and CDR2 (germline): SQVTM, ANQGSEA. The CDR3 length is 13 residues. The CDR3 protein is CSVSLAGGWEQFF. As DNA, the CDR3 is TGCAGCGTGAGTCTAGCGGGAGGGTGGGAGCAGTTCTTC.